The rows below give T cell receptor beta chains drawn from one sample of a study of cytomegalovirus exposure and HLA in healthy donors. TCRdb's copy holds only in-frame clones and misses some; the assay was immunoSEQ multiplex PCR. The table records about 140,000 clones, 80% of them present only once. What was sequenced was PBMCs. These receptors all come from a male donor in good health and CMV-seronegative. Each CDR3 is given with its conserved first and last residue. The D gene is left open where the match is weak. Clone sizes are given selectively: once, few, many, or a class where the clone is expanded.

>NA|NA|TRBJ1-1|TRBV5-1
CASSPPGGEGGTEAFF
TGCGCCAGCAGCCCACCAGGCGGGGAGGGGGGCACTGAAGCTTTCTTT
>NA|NA|TRBJ2-2|TRBV4-1
CASSQDLQGSLFF
TGCGCCAGCAGCCAAGATTTGCAGGGATCGCTGTTTTTT
>NA|NA|TRBJ2-7|TRBV28
CASSFGYEQYF
TGTGCCAGCAGTTTCGGGTACGAGCAGTACTTC
>NA|NA|TRBJ1-1|TRBV5-1
CASSSEGRNTEAFF
TGCGCCAGCAGCTCGGAGGGCAGGAACACTGAAGCTTTCTTT
>TRBD1|NA|TRBJ2-7|TRBV19
CASSMKTGGVYEQYF
TGTGCCAGTAGTATGAAGACAGGGGGCGTTTACGAGCAGTACTTC
>NA|NA|TRBJ2-2|TRBV7-3
CASSPPRSGQDTGELFF
TGTGCCAGCAGCCCCCCGCGTTCTGGGCAGGACACCGGGGAGCTGTTTTTT
>TRBD2|few|TRBJ2-3|TRBV6-4
CASSDSGGATDTQYF
TGTGCCAGCAGTGACTCCGGGGGGGCCACAGATACGCAGTATTTT
>NA|NA|TRBJ1-3|TRBV2
CASRVRIGNTIYF
TGTGCCAGCAGGGTCAGGATTGGAAACACCATATATTTT
>NA|NA|TRBJ2-7|TRBV9
CASSVDSGSRNEQYF
TGTGCCAGCAGCGTAGATTCGGGGTCCAGGAATGAGCAGTACTTC
>NA|few|TRBJ1-5|TRBV18
CASSPQGEQPQHF
TGTGCCAGCTCACCACAGGGGGAGCAGCCCCAGCATTTT
>TRBD2|NA|TRBJ2-1|TRBV28
CASSPGGGTEQFF
TGTGCCAGCAGTCCTGGGGGGGGGACTGAGCAGTTCTTC
>NA|few|TRBJ2-7|TRBV13
CASSLSRGNYEQYF
TGTGCCAGCAGCTTATCGCGGGGTAACTACGAGCAGTACTTC
>TRBD1|NA|TRBJ1-1|TRBV7-2
CASSLASGQGSPAFF
TGTGCCAGCAGCTTAGCCTCAGGACAGGGGTCCCCCGCTTTCTTT
>NA|NA|TRBJ2-5|TRBV7-3
CASSLGGRETQYF
TGTGCCAGCAGCTTAGGGGGCAGGGAGACCCAGTACTTC
>TRBD1|NA|TRBJ2-7|TRBV4-1
CASSPAGQGFDEQYF
TGCGCCAGCAGCCCCGCGGGACAGGGGTTCGACGAGCAGTACTTC
>NA|NA|TRBJ1-1|TRBV7-2
CASTRGGPVNTEAFF
TGTGCCAGCACCCGGGGGGGGCCGGTGAACACTGAAGCTTTCTTT
>TRBD1|NA|TRBJ2-3|TRBV28
CASSHLTQGVQDTQYF
TGTGCCAGCAGTCACCTGACACAGGGGGTTCAAGATACGCAGTATTTT
>NA|NA|TRBJ2-7|TRBV6-6
CASSYAGNPYEQYF
TGTGCCAGCAGTTACGCCGGGAACCCCTACGAGCAGTACTTC
>TRBD1|NA|TRBJ2-7|TRBV5-1
CASSLGGTDIPYEQYF
TGCGCCAGCAGCTTGGGGGGGACAGATATCCCCTACGAGCAGTACTTC
>TRBD1|few|TRBJ2-1|TRBV7-9
CASSLPGGFLEQFF
TGTGCCAGCAGCTTACCAGGGGGCTTCTTGGAGCAGTTCTTC
>NA|NA|TRBJ1-5|TRBV27
CASSLSGGPQPQHF
TGTGCCAGCAGTTTAAGCGGGGGCCCTCAGCCCCAGCATTTT
>NA|NA|TRBJ2-5|TRBV7-9
CASSLTRQETQYF
TGTGCCAGCAGCTTAACTAGGCAAGAGACCCAGTACTTC
>TRBD2|few|TRBJ2-2|TRBV7-2
CASSLVSGGGTGELFF
TGTGCCAGCAGCTTAGTATCGGGCGGGGGAACCGGGGAGCTGTTTTTT
>TRBD1|NA|TRBJ1-2|TRBV25-1
CASSDAGQGVYGYTF
TGTGCCAGCAGTGATGCGGGACAGGGGGTCTATGGCTACACCTTC
>TRBD1|NA|TRBJ2-6|TRBV5-8
CASSFRGSGANVLTF
TGTGCCAGCAGCTTCAGGGGGTCCGGGGCCAACGTCCTGACTTTC
>NA|few|TRBJ2-7|TRBV21-1
CASSKAGSLNGTAYEQYF
TGTGCCAGCAGCAAAGCCGGGTCCTTAAACGGGACTGCCTACGAGCAGTACTTC
>NA|few|TRBJ2-1|TRBV28
CASLSTESSYNEQFF
TGTGCCAGCCTTTCGACGGAGAGCTCCTACAATGAGCAGTTCTTC
>TRBD1|NA|TRBJ1-2|TRBV28
CASSPRDRGMDGYTF
TGTGCCAGCAGTCCACGGGACAGGGGGATGGATGGCTACACCTTC
>NA|NA|TRBJ1-5|TRBV5-5
CASSSTNSHQPQHF
TGTGCCAGCAGCTCCACTAATTCCCATCAGCCCCAGCATTTT
>NA|NA|TRBJ2-2|TRBV9
CASSVVSTGELFF
TGTGCCAGCAGCGTAGTTAGCACCGGGGAGCTGTTTTTT
>NA|once|TRBJ2-3|TRBV7-2
CASSLELRDTQYF
TGTGCCAGCAGCTTAGAGTTGAGGGATACGCAGTATTTT
>TRBD1|NA|TRBJ2-7|TRBV19
CASSQGQLYEQYF
TGTGCCAGTAGTCAGGGACAGCTCTACGAGCAGTACTTC
>NA|NA|TRBJ2-2|TRBV18
CASSEFWQRPTGELFF
TGTGCCAGCTCAGAATTTTGGCAGCGGCCCACCGGGGAGCTGTTTTTT
>NA|few|TRBJ1-2|TRBV6-5
CASSYSGGGGYGYTF
TGTGCCAGCAGTTACTCCGGGGGCGGGGGCTATGGCTACACCTTC
>NA|NA|TRBJ2-2|TRBV6-4
CASRSGTNTGELFF
TGTGCCAGCCGTAGCGGTACGAACACCGGGGAGCTGTTTTTT
>NA|NA|TRBJ2-5|TRBV30
CAWRIQGGGPWGETQYF
TGTGCCTGGCGGATTCAGGGCGGGGGCCCCTGGGGCGAGACCCAGTACTTC
>NA|NA|TRBJ2-3|TRBV19
CASTELGQGTDTQYF
TGTGCCAGTACTGAGCTGGGGCAAGGCACAGATACGCAGTATTTT
>NA|NA|TRBJ2-4|TRBV4-1
CASSQEPGHGGIQYF
TGCGCCAGCAGCCAAGAACCCGGACATGGTGGCATTCAGTACTTC
>NA|NA|TRBJ2-7|TRBV7-6
CASSLQGAPSEQYF
TGTGCCAGCAGCTTACAGGGTGCTCCCTCCGAGCAGTACTTC
>NA|few|TRBJ1-1|TRBV2
CASRGGNREGWTEAFF
TGTGCCAGCAGAGGGGGGAACAGGGAGGGGTGGACTGAAGCTTTCTTT
>TRBD1|once|TRBJ2-2|TRBV7-9
CASSPMTGSGELFF
TGTGCCAGCAGCCCAATGACAGGGTCCGGGGAGCTGTTTTTT
>TRBD1|NA|TRBJ1-2|TRBV19
CASSAGTGPWGGYTF
TGTGCCAGTAGCGCAGGGACAGGGCCCTGGGGAGGCTACACCTTC
>NA|NA|TRBJ1-2|TRBV5-6
CASSLVGGSNYGYTF
TGTGCCAGCAGCTTGGTCGGAGGATCAAACTATGGCTACACCTTC
>NA|NA|TRBJ2-2|TRBV9
CASSVLTNTGELFF
TGTGCCAGCAGCGTCCTGACAAACACCGGGGAGCTGTTTTTT
>TRBD1|NA|TRBJ1-5|TRBV28
CASSVRDSYQPQHF
TGTGCCAGCAGTGTCCGGGACAGTTATCAGCCCCAGCATTTT
>NA|once|TRBJ1-3|TRBV5-4
CASSLGGTGNTIYF
TGTGCCAGCAGCTTGGGAGGGACTGGAAACACCATATATTTT
>NA|NA|TRBJ1-5|TRBV19
CATKDRYSNQPQHF
TGTGCCACCAAGGACAGATACAGCAATCAGCCCCAGCATTTT
>NA|once|TRBJ2-6|TRBV27
CASSLSRVGANVLTF
TGTGCCAGCAGTTTATCACGGGTTGGGGCCAACGTCCTGACTTTC
>TRBD1|NA|TRBJ1-1|TRBV20-1
CSTGEDTEAFF
TGCAGCACAGGGGAGGACACTGAAGCTTTCTTT
>TRBD2|NA|TRBJ2-5|TRBV28
CASSSPGTSGGAYRETQYF
TGTGCCAGCAGTTCCCCCGGGACTAGCGGGGGGGCTTATCGAGAGACCCAGTACTTC
>TRBD1|NA|TRBJ1-2|TRBV29-1
CSVEEGWDRGNGNYGYTF
TGCAGCGTTGAAGAAGGCTGGGACAGGGGAAATGGTAACTATGGCTACACCTTC
>NA|NA|TRBJ2-7|TRBV19
CASSMGPYEQYF
TGTGCCAGTAGTATGGGCCCTTACGAGCAGTACTTC
>TRBD1|few|TRBJ2-7|TRBV5-6
CASSEGADPLEQYF
TGTGCCAGCAGTGAGGGGGCAGACCCTCTCGAGCAGTACTTC